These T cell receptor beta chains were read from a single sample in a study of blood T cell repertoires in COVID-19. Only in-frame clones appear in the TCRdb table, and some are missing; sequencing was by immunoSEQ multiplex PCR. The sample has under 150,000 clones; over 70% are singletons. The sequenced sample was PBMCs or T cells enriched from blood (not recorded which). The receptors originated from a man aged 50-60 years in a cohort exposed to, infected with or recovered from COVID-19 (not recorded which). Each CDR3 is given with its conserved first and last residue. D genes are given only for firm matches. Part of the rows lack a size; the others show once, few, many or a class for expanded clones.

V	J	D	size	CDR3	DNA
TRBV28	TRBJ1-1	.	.	CASGRGQDVLEAFF	TGTGCCAGCGGAAGGGGCCAGGATGTCCTTGAAGCTTTCTTT
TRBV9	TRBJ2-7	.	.	CASSANSYEQYF	TGTGCCAGCAGCGCCAACTCCTACGAGCAGTACTTC
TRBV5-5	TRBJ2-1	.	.	CASSLEPRERWFYNEQFF	TGTGCCAGCAGCTTGGAGCCGCGGGAACGTTGGTTCTACAATGAGCAGTTCTTC
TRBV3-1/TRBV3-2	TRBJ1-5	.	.	CASSQARYQPQHF	TGTGCCAGCAGCCAAGCCAGATATCAGCCCCAGCATTTT
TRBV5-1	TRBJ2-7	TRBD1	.	CASSAGQGVYEQYF	TGCGCCAGCAGCGCGGGACAGGGAGTCTACGAGCAGTACTTC
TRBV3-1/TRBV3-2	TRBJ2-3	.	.	CASSPLGASNTDTQYF	TGTGCCAGCAGCCCCCTAGGGGCCTCTAACACAGATACGCAGTATTTT
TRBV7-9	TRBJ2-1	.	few	CASSLEGGSYNEQFF	TGTGCCAGCAGCTTAGAGGGAGGATCCTACAATGAGCAGTTCTTC
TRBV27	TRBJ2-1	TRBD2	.	CASRYRLAGGNEQFF	TGTGCCAGCAGGTACCGACTAGCGGGAGGTAATGAGCAGTTCTTC
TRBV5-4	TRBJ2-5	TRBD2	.	CASSLEAGPGTQYF	TGTGCCAGCAGCTTGGAAGCGGGGCCCGGGACCCAGTACTTC
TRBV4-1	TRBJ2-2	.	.	CASSRTYTGELFF	TGCGCCAGCAGCCGGACTTATACCGGGGAGCTGTTTTTT
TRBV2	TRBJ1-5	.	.	CASSEVREQPQHF	TGTGCCAGCAGTGAAGTCAGGGAACAGCCCCAGCATTTT
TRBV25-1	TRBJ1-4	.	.	CASSEQGGSEKLFF	TGTGCCAGCAGTGAACAGGGCGGGAGTGAAAAACTGTTTTTT
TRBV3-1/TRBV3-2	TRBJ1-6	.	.	CASSQVRAAFNSPLHF	TGTGCCAGCAGCCAAGTGAGAGCTGCATTTAATTCACCCCTCCACTTT
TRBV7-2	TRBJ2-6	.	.	CASTPVGANVLTF	TGTGCCAGCACCCCCGTTGGGGCCAACGTCCTGACTTTC
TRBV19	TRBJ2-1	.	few	CASSIAGVSYNEQFF	TGTGCCAGTAGTATAGCGGGAGTCTCCTACAATGAGCAGTTCTTC
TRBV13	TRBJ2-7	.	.	CASSLSYEQYF	TGTGCCAGCAGCCTCTCCTACGAGCAGTACTTC
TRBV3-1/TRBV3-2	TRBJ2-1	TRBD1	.	CASSPGTGSYNEQFF	TGTGCCAGCAGCCCTGGGACAGGCTCCTACAATGAGCAGTTCTTC
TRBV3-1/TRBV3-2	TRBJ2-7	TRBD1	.	CASSPAWEIRDRGTYEQYF	TGTGCCAGCAGTCCTGCCTGGGAGATCAGGGACAGGGGGACCTACGAGCAGTACTTC